These T cell receptor beta chains were read from a single sample in a study of response to subunit inactivated influenza vaccine. Via MiXCR, TCRdb re-called the RT-PCR reads, giving one row per CDR3 protein. The table shows 530,000 or so distinct CDR3 sequences, with about 25% occurring only once. The starting material was CD4+ T cells sorted from PBMCs, obtained 5 to 6 days after vaccination. The receptors come from a man aged 45-65 years who received an inactivated influenza vaccine. CDR3s leave out the opening cysteine and the closing phenylalanine or tryptophan.

CDR3aa: ASSRGTTSYNEQF
v_gene: TRBV12-3/TRBV12-4

CDR3aa: ASSQDLDAGTGNEKLF
v_gene: TRBV4-3

CDR3aa: SVRSGGDWAF
v_gene: TRBV20-1

CDR3aa: SARDWTSGRPYEQY
v_gene: TRBV20-1

CDR3aa: ASTSYPDGDGEQY
v_gene: TRBV21-1

CDR3aa: ASSQEERGKGKTGELF
v_gene: TRBV4-3

CDR3aa: ASNEGILSSYNEQF
v_gene: TRBV5-1

CDR3aa: ASSSTGQGAYNEQF
v_gene: TRBV7-2

CDR3aa: SVVRDSGNTIY
v_gene: TRBV29-1

CDR3aa: SVETGPPYGYT
v_gene: TRBV29-1

CDR3aa: ASSLVVDPNTGELF
v_gene: TRBV5-1

CDR3aa: SVEGSSYEQY
v_gene: TRBV29-1

CDR3aa: SVEGKMNTEAF
v_gene: TRBV29-1

CDR3aa: ASWTGGVYGYT
v_gene: TRBV12-3/TRBV12-4

CDR3aa: ASRFRGQGTEAF
v_gene: TRBV6-1

CDR3aa: ASSLRSSQAISYNEQF
v_gene: TRBV7-3

CDR3aa: ASSVQSKVETQY
v_gene: TRBV5-4

CDR3aa: ASSPGTEAGANVLT
v_gene: TRBV28

CDR3aa: ASSTTSSYNEQF
v_gene: TRBV25-1

CDR3aa: ASTLSQGREPQH
v_gene: TRBV12-3/TRBV12-4

CDR3aa: SVEPSQTSTDTQY
v_gene: TRBV29-1